The 23 T cell receptor beta chains given below trace back to one sample, sequenced in a study of early T cells in non-severe SARS-CoV-2 infection. From the 5' RACE reads, TCRdb called clonotypes with MiXCR, one entry per CDR3 protein. The sample includes roughly 30,000 distinct CDR3 sequences, 4.5% to 7% of them seen just once. Specimen: whole blood. These receptors were taken from an adult who was a healthcare worker with PCR-confirmed SARS-CoV-2 infection or an uninfected control (not recorded which).

Comments on this clonotype: A much larger clone is a single base away; this may be a read error. It is likely a read error, because the conserved phenylalanine at the end of the CDR3 is missing. The gene calls are TRBV11-3 and TRBJ2-1; 7 bases agree with TRBD1. The V segment lost 5 bases and the J segment 6 bases; nucleotides outside the gene matches: 10. The CDR3 has 15 amino acids. Germline lookup yields CDR1 SGHNT and CDR2 YENEEA. The chain's CDR3 is CASSKGAGPLNEQFY. The CDR3 DNA sequence: TGTGCCAGCAGCAAGGGGGCCGGTCCCCTCAATGAGCAGTTCTAC.

Only a few counts were recorded for this clonotype. The rearrangement joins TRBV12-3 or TRBV12-4 to TRBJ2-1; no reliable D call. Trimming pared 3 bases from V and 6 bases from J, leaving 3 bases between. This CDR3 has 11 residues. CDR3 in DNA: TGTGCCAGCAGTTTTTCCAATGAGCAGTTCTTC. This gives the protein CASSFSNEQFF.

In this sample, this clonotype turned up many times. CDR3 DNA: TGCAGTGCCAACCTAGCGTCCGACGAGCAGTACTTC. Amino acids: CSANLASDEQYF. The chain has TRBV20-1 and TRBJ2-7, with a tentative D call TRBD2 (6 bases). With 6 bases removed from V and 5 bases from J, the gap between germline ends came to 14 bases. The length of the CDR3 is 12 residues. CDR1 is DFQATT and CDR2 is SNEGSKA in the germline V gene (reference sequence).

This clonotype was observed at least ten times. The chain recombines TRBV10-3 with TRBJ2-5; TRBD2 aligns across 8 bases. The germline V gene has CDR1 ENHRY and CDR2 SYGVKD. V trimming: 10 bases; J trimming: 5 bases; junction bases outside the gene matches: 12. The CDR3 consists of 14 residues. The DNA for the CDR3 is TGTGCCACCTGTCAGGGACTAGGAGGGGAGACCCAGTACTTC. Amino acids: CATCQGLGGETQYF.

The sample holds a few counts of this clonotype. J is TRBJ1-5 and V is TRBV4-3; no clear D gene. Trimming cost V 0 bases and J 4 bases, with 10 bases left between them. The CDR3 consists of 15 residues. Germline-derived CDR1 and CDR2 are LGHNA and YSLEER. The chain's CDR3 is CASSQDNSRNQPQHF. The CDR3 bases are TGCGCCAGCAGCCAAGATAATAGCAGGAATCAGCCCCAGCATTTT.

The J gene is TRBJ1-2, the V gene TRBV15; 8 bases are shared with TRBD1. This CDR3 is 15 amino acids long. V dropped 3 bases and J dropped 3; count of bases not matched to a gene: 6. Germline V gene lookup returns CDR1 LNHNV and CDR2 YYDKDF (reference sequence). The CDR3, as DNA: TGTGCCACCAGCAGTCCGGACAGGGTTTACTATGGCTACACCTTC. As protein: CATSSPDRVYYGYTF.

This clonotype was observed many times. This chain links TRBV10-3 with TRBJ2-2, with D possibly being TRBD2 (6 bases). The V gene lost 7 bases and the J gene lost 0 bases, with 12 bases spanning the gap. This CDR3 region has 15 residues. Germline V lookup: CDR1 ENHRY, CDR2 SYGVKD. The CDR3 is CAIKEEGTNTGELFF. Here the CDR3 DNA reads TGTGCCATCAAAGAGGAGGGAACGAACACCGGGGAGCTGTTTTTT.

The table lists this clonotype with many counts. The chain carries TRBV2 and TRBJ1-5, with D possibly being TRBD1 (6 bases). This CDR3 region has 14 residues. The germline V and J ends were trimmed by 6 bases and 6 bases, with 15 bases remaining between them. Germline CDR1 is SNHLY and CDR2 is FYNNEI. The chain's CDR3 is CASRDTGSGQPQHF. The CDR3 bases are TGTGCCAGCAGAGACACAGGGTCGGGTCAGCCCCAGCATTTT.

This clonotype was recorded many times. The V and J genes are TRBV4-1 and TRBJ1-2; D is ambiguous. CDR3 length: 16 amino acids. Deletions cut 4 bases from V and 3 bases from J, with 18 bases between. Per the germline V gene, CDR1 is MGHRA and CDR2 is YSYEKL. CDR3 amino acids: CASSPQVGRTDYGYTF. Here the CDR3 DNA reads TGCGCCAGCAGCCCCCAAGTAGGACGGACCGACTATGGCTACACCTTC.

Ten or more counts support this clonotype. This chain joins TRBV25-1 and TRBJ2-1; D ambiguous. Germline loops: CDR1 MGHDK, CDR2 SYGVNS. The length of the CDR3 is 13 residues. The V end lost 5 bases, the J end lost 4 bases, and 9 bases lay between the germline ends. As DNA, the CDR3 is TGTGCCAGCAGTTCCTCAGGATACAATGAGCAGTTCTTC. Translating it yields CASSSSGYNEQFF.

This clonotype was seen repeatedly, ten times or more. V and J are TRBV28 and TRBJ2-3; perhaps TRBD2 as D (6 bases). The CDR3 is made up of 13 amino acids. Germline CDR1 reads MDHEN; CDR2 reads SYDVKM. The V end lost 5 bases, the J end lost 4 bases, and 10 bases lay between the germline ends. CDR3 coding DNA: TGTGCCAGCAGTGACCGGGGGTCAGATACGCAGTATTTT. Translation: CASSDRGSDTQYF. The entire variable domain, with the rest obtained from reference TRBV28 and TRBJ2-3, is as follows: DVKVTQSSRYLVKRTGEKVFLECVQDMDHENMFWYRQDPGLGLRLIYFSYDVKMKEKGDIPEGYSVSREKKERFSLILESASTNQTSMYLCASSDRGSDTQYFGPGTRLTVL.

This clonotype was counted at least ten times. V is TRBV29-1 and J is TRBJ2-1, with D perhaps TRBD1 (5 bases). Germline lookup yields CDR1 SQVTM and CDR2 ANQGSEA. V was cut by 1 base and J by 4 bases, with 11 bases left in between. This CDR3 contains 14 residues. CDR3 amino acids: CSVEGQGWYNEQFF. DNA for the CDR3: TGCAGCGTTGAAGGGCAGGGTTGGTACAATGAGCAGTTCTTC.

The rearrangement joins TRBV20-1 to TRBJ1-5; possibly TRBD1 for D (6 bases). V lost 5 bases to trimming and J lost 6 bases, with 11 bases between them. CDR1 and CDR2 (germline): DFQATT, SNEGSKA (reference sequence). CDR3 length equals 12 residues. CDR3 sequence reads: CSAATGLQPQHF. DNA of the CDR3: TGCAGTGCTGCCACAGGGCTTCAGCCCCAGCATTTT.

At least ten counts were recorded for this clonotype. V gene TRBV18 combines with J gene TRBJ2-7; D is uncertain. Germline assignment: CDR1 KGHSH and CDR2 LQKENI. V gave up 0 bases and J gave up 7 bases, with 13 bases separating them. The CDR3 consists of 14 residues. CDR3 sequence (DNA): TGTGCCAGCTCACCACCTTTAGACGTGGGGGAGCAGTACTTC. Residues: CASSPPLDVGEQYF.

This clonotype was recorded at least ten times. This rearrangement joins TRBV18 to TRBJ1-5, with 8 bases aligning to TRBD1. Germline lookup yields CDR1 KGHSH and CDR2 LQKENI. This CDR3 is 17 amino acids long. Unmatched junction bases numbered 11, after V lost 5 bases and J lost 2 bases. For the CDR3, the DNA is TGTGCCAGCTCAGCGAACCCAGGGGGCCTAGGCAATCAGCCCCAGCATTTT. Translated: CASSANPGGLGNQPQHF.

Ten or more counts support this clonotype. This chain uses TRBV6-1 with TRBJ1-1; D may be TRBD1 (5 bases). The CDR3 loop spans 13 amino acids. Trimming removed 4 bases from V and 0 bases from J, with 6 bases in between. Per the germline V gene, CDR1 is MNHNS and CDR2 is SASEGT. The DNA for the CDR3 is TGTGCCAGCAGTGGGGGCATGAACACTGAAGCTTTCTTT. Translated: CASSGGMNTEAFF.

The rearrangement joins TRBV18 to TRBJ1-1; 7 bases agree with TRBD1. V lost 3 bases and J lost 4; bases outside the gene matches: 5. This CDR3 comprises 14 residues. CDR1 KGHSH and CDR2 LQKENI come from the germline V gene. The CDR3 sequence: CASSPQDRSTEAFF. Written as DNA, the CDR3 is TGTGCCAGCTCACCGCAGGACAGGAGCACTGAAGCTTTCTTT.

This clonotype was seen ten or more times. This sequence joins TRBV11-2 and TRBJ1-6, with no clear D. The V and J ends lost 0 bases and 7 bases respectively, with 4 bases between them. CDR1 is SGHAT, CDR2 FQNNGV, per germline. This CDR3 is built from 13 residues. CDR3: CASSLDRNSPLHF. CDR3 DNA: TGTGCCAGCAGCTTAGATCGGAATTCACCCCTCCACTTT.

The sample holds many counts of this clonotype. The rearrangement links TRBV3-1 to TRBJ2-3, with unresolved D. From germline, CDR1 is LGHDT and CDR2 YNNKEL (reference sequence). Trimming left V 4 bases short and J 4 bases short, with 12 bases between. This CDR3 contains 14 residues. CDR3 amino acids: CASSPPTLPDTQYF. The CDR3 DNA reads as TGTGCCAGCAGCCCCCCCACCCTGCCAGATACGCAGTATTTT.

This clonotype was detected ten times or more. The genes are TRBV5-1 and TRBJ1-1; D is possibly TRBD1 (5 bases). Trimming pared 5 bases from V and 0 bases from J, leaving 14 bases between. This CDR3 region has 15 residues. Germline V lookup: CDR1 SGHRS, CDR2 YFSETQ. Written as DNA, the CDR3 is TGCGCCAGCAGGCGACAGATGAACTTGAACACTGAAGCTTTCTTT. Encoded protein: CASRRQMNLNTEAFF. Full variable domain (rest looked up from reference TRBV5-1 and TRBJ1-1): KAGVTQTPRYLIKTRGQQVTLSCSPISGHRSVSWYQQTPGQGLQFLFEYFSETQRNKGNFPGRFSGRQFSNSRSEMNVSTLELGDSALYLCASRRQMNLNTEAFFGQGTRLTVV.

There are a few counts of this clonotype. The rearrangement links TRBV28 to TRBJ1-6; D unresolved. V shed 8 bases and J shed 0 bases, with 8 bases lying between them. The germline V gene has CDR1 MDHEN and CDR2 SYDVKM. This CDR3 comprises 14 residues. The DNA for the CDR3 is TGTGCCAGCCAAGGCGGCTCCTATAATTCACCCCTCCACTTT. This translates into CASQGGSYNSPLHF.

By sample fraction, this clonotype is medium-sized (0.01 to 0.1%). The rearrangement links TRBV7-9 to TRBJ1-5, with 11 positions matching TRBD1. Germline lookup yields CDR1 SEHNR and CDR2 FQNEAQ (reference sequence). V lost 5 bases and J lost 14; bases outside the gene matches: 8. CDR3 length equals 13 residues. The CDR3 protein is CASSPGQGASKHF. CDR3 DNA sequence: TGTGCCAGCAGCCCCGGACAGGGGGCTAGTAAGCATTTT.

This clonotype was counted ten times or more. The J gene is TRBJ2-5, the V gene TRBV20-1; D is possibly TRBD2 (6 bases). Per germline, CDR1 DFQATT and CDR2 SNEGSKA (reference sequence). CDR3 size: 16 residues. V shed 1 base and J shed 5 bases, with 20 bases lying between them. The CDR3 reads CSARVGRGARGETQYF. DNA of the CDR3: TGCAGTGCTAGAGTGGGACGTGGGGCCCGGGGGGAGACCCAGTACTTC.